This TCR beta chain was profiled in a study of T cell responses to AZD1222 COVID-19 vaccine. Study-wide findings and caveats: There were mostly white British donors and more females than males, and clonal diversity was possibly underestimated. After the peak T cell response, and only then, were repertoires sampled. Just a handful of AZD1222 recipients tested seropositive at baseline.

Profiled with immunoSEQ multiplex PCR; TCRdb holds only in-frame clones, not every one. The sample yields about 150,000 clones, around nine tenths seen once. Germline V CDR1 and CDR2: SGHDN, FVKESK. The CDR3 loop spans 15 amino acids. Trimming took 4 bases from V and 2 from J; bases not matched to a gene: 8. For this clone: As yet, its antigen is unknown.

The input for sequencing was peripheral blood, taken on day 0 of AZD1222 vaccination. This TCR came from an adult in good health. V gene TRBV14 combines with J gene TRBJ2-7; 7 bases map to TRBD2. Here the CDR3 reads CASSPSSSGTYEQYF. In DNA, the CDR3 is TGTGCCAGCAGCCCGTCGTCTAGCGGTACCTACGAGCAGTACTTC.